Presented here are 9 T cell receptor beta chains from one specimen sequenced in a study of CD8 T cells in Susac syndrome. Random hexamers were used to reverse transcribe an amount of roughly 0.45 to 1 ug RNA. Each CDR3 protein is one row after TCRdb ran MiXCR on the immunoSEQ multiplex PCR reads. Of more than 95,000 distinct CDR3 sequences listed, over 90% are singletons. The source material was CD8+ T cells from PBMCs. These receptors were collected from a human donor with multiple sclerosis.

The V call is TRBV2, the J call TRBJ2-7; TRBD2 is a possible D gene (5 bases). The length of the CDR3 is 13 residues. The V gene lost 10 bases and the J gene lost 2 bases, with 15 bases spanning the gap. In germline, CDR1 is SNHLY, CDR2 FYNNEI. The CDR3 loop reads CATLVRAPYEQYV. The CDR3 DNA follows: TGTGCCACCCTGGTGAGGGCCCCCTACGAGCAGTACGTC.

J is TRBJ2-5 and V is TRBV29-1; D tentatively reads TRBD1 or TRBD2 (5 bases each). V gave up 4 bases and J gave up 2 bases, with 17 bases separating them. Germline loops: CDR1 SQVTM, CDR2 ANQGSEA. The CDR3 has 15 amino acids. CDR3 nucleotides: TGCAGCGTTGTATACTGGGGGAGCTGGCAAGAGACCCAGTACTTC. It is translated as CSVVYWGSWQETQYF.

This clonotype was seen only once. This chain connects TRBV20-1 to TRBJ2-4; TRBD1 or TRBD2 may be the D gene (5 bases each). Germline V gene lookup returns CDR1 DFQATT and CDR2 SNEGSKA (reference sequence). CDR3 size: 16 residues. The germline V and J ends were trimmed by 6 bases and 7 bases, with 25 bases remaining between them. Here the CDR3 reads CSAFPLAAGARNIQYF. In DNA form, the CDR3 reads TGCAGTGCCTTTCCTTTGGCCGCCGGGGCGAGGAACATTCAGTACTTC.

V gene TRBV29-1 combines with J gene TRBJ2-7, with a tentative D call TRBD1 (6 bases). In germline, CDR1 is SQVTM, CDR2 ANQGSEA. V was trimmed by 6 bases and J by 1 base, leaving 10 bases between them. This CDR3 spans 12 amino acids. CDR3 amino acids: CSVIGTSYEQYV. The CDR3, as DNA: TGCAGCGTCATAGGGACATCCTACGAGCAGTACGTC.

The genes are TRBV23-1 and TRBJ2-7; 7 positions agree with TRBD2. TRBV23-1 is treated as an ORF (open reading frame) with a function not yet certain. The CDR3 extends over 11 amino acids. V trimming: 0 bases; J trimming: 12 bases; junction bases outside the gene matches: 2. In DNA form, the CDR3 reads TGCGCCAGCAGTCAATCTGGCGGGGGGTACGTC. Amino acids: CASSQSGGGYV.

About this clonotype: The germline gene is not matched at one end of the junction; a read error may be the cause. The chain joins TRBV9 to TRBJ2-3, with D possibly matching TRBD2 (6 bases). CDR1 and CDR2 (germline): SGDLS, YYNGEE. The CDR3 has 12 amino acids. Here the CDR3 reads CASSVGGPHSHF. DNA of the CDR3: TGTGCCAGCAGCGTGGGGGGACCACACTCCCATTTT.

CDR3 in DNA: TGTGCCAGCAGTTTCGGCCAGGGGCCCTACGAGCAGTACTTC. Translated: CASSFGQGPYEQYF. The J gene is TRBJ2-7, the V gene TRBV28, with a weak D call TRBD1 (6 bases). V lost 3 bases to trimming and J lost 2 bases, with 11 bases between them. The CDR3 consists of 14 residues. The germline V gene encodes CDR1 MDHEN and CDR2 SYDVKM.

This clonotype was picked up one time. The V gene is TRBV20-1, the J gene TRBJ2-5, with D perhaps TRBD1 (6 bases). The length of the CDR3 is 15 residues. Germline loops: CDR1 DFQATT, CDR2 SNEGSKA (reference sequence). V was shortened by 0 bases and J by 4 bases, with 15 bases between the two germline ends. As DNA, the CDR3 is TGCAGTGCTAGAGAGATTACAGGGTACGGAGAGACCCAGTACTTC. It codes for CSAREITGYGETQYF.

This clonotype has just one count. The chain joins TRBV29-1 to TRBJ1-1; D remains unclear. Per the germline V gene, CDR1 is SQVTM and CDR2 is ANQGSEA. Trimming removed 5 bases from V and 0 bases from J, with 10 bases in between. The CDR3 totals 13 residues. The CDR3 DNA reads TGCAGCGTTCCCGGCAGAATGAACACTGAAGCTTTCTTT. This gives the protein CSVPGRMNTEAFF.